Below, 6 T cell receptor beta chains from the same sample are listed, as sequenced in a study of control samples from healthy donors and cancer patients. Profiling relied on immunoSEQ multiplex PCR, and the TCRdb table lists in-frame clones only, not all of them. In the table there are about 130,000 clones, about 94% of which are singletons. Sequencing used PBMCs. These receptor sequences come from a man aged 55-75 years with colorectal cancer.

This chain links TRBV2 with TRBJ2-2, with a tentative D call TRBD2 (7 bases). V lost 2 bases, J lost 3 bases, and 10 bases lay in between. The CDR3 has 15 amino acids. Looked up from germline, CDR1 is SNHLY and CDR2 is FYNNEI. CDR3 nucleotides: TGTGCCAGCAGTGAAAGGGGGAGGGACACCGGGGAGCTGTTTTTT. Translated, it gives CASSERGRDTGELFF.

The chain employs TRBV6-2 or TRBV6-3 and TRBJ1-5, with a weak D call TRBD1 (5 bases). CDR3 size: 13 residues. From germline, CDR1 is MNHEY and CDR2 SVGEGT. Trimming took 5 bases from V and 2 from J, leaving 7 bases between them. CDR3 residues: CASSRGGNQPQHF. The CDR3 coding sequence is TGTGCCAGCAGTAGGGGTGGCAATCAGCCCCAGCATTTT.

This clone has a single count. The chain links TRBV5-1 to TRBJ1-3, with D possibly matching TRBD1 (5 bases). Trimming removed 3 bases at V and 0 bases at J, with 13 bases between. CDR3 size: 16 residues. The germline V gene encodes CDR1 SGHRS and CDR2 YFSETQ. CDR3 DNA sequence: TGCGCCAGCAGCTCCAGGGCCCCGGGCTCTGGAAACACCATATATTTT. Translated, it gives CASSSRAPGSGNTIYF.

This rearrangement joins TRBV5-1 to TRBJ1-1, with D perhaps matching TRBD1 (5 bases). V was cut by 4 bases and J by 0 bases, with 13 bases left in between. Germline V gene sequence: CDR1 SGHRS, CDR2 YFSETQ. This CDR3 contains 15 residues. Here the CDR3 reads CASSPSGPLNTEAFF. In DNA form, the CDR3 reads TGCGCCAGCAGCCCCTCGGGACCGCTGAACACTGAAGCTTTCTTT.

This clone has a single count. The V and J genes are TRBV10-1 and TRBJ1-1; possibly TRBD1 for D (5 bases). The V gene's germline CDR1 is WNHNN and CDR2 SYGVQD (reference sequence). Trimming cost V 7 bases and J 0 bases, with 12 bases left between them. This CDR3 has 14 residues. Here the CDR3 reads CASTGGLMNTEAFF. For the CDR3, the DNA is TGCGCCAGCACGGGGGGACTTATGAACACTGAAGCTTTCTTT.

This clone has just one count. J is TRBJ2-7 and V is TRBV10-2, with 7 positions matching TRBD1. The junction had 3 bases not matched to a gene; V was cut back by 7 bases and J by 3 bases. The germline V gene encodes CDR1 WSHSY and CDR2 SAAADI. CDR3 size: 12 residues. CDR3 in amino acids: CASKGQYYEQYF. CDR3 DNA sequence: TGCGCCAGCAAGGGACAGTACTACGAGCAGTACTTC.